This T cell receptor beta chain appears in the sequencing data of a study of identifying expanded T cells in peripheral blood. Overall study results and limits: Roughly two-week clone count variance significantly increased as total template count grew.

Worth noting for this clone: The antigen is undetermined.

The CDR3 spans 17 residues. V lost 3 bases and J lost 1, with 18 bases in between. Germline V gene data show CDR1 as MDHEN and CDR2 as SYDVKM. Generated by immunoSEQ multiplex PCR, the TCRdb table keeps only in-frame clones and is missing some. The profile shows 81,000 or so clones, over 80% of them singletons. The origin of this receptor is a person between 18 and 69 years old in good health. The sequenced material came from blood. The rearrangement joins TRBV28 to TRBJ1-2; D ambiguous. CDR3 region: CASSFTHTQYLNYGYTF. For the CDR3, the DNA is TGTGCCAGCAGTTTTACACACACTCAGTATCTTAACTATGGCTACACCTTC.